What follows is one TCR beta chain and its context. Its antigen is unidentified. The germline V gene encodes CDR1 SGHRS and CDR2 YFSETQ. The CDR3 is made up of 17 amino acids. Losses at the gene ends were 3 bases for V and 3 bases for J; bases not matched to a gene: 6. CDR3 and TCR beta VDJ profiling relied on a genomic DNA template. TCRdb redid the calling of the reads with MiXCR, one entry per CDR3 protein. The sample shows around 180,000 distinct CDR3 sequences, over 60% of them seen only once. The sample belongs to a study of CD8+CD57+ T cells in acquired aplastic anemia. Study-level information: Yields of DNA that came from sorted CD4+ and CD8+ cells averaged roughly 3.2 ug. Study-wide results and limits: Between patients and controls, approximately 29 CD8+ CDR3 sequences were found in common. Simpson's diversity of CD8+ cells was not significantly different in patients compared with controls.

The chain links TRBV5-1 to TRBJ2-2, with TRBD2 identical over 12 bases. Sequencing input: sorted CD4+, CD8+, or CD8+CD57+ T cells (not recorded which) from PBMCs. This TCR derives from a human donor with severe aplastic anemia or a healthy control (not recorded which). Here the CDR3 reads CASSSLAGGVHTGELFF. DNA for the CDR3: TGCGCCAGCAGCTCCCTAGCGGGAGGGGTTCACACCGGGGAGCTGTTTTTT.